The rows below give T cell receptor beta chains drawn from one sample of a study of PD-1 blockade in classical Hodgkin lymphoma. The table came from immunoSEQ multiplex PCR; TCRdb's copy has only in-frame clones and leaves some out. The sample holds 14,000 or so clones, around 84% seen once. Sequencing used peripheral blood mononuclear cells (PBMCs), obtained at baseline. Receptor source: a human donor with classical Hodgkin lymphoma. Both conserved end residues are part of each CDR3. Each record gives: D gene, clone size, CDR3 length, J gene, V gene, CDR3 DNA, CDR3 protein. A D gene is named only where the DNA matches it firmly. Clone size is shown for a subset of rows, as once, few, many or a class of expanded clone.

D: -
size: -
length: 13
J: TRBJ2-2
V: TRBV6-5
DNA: TGTGCCAGCAGTGAAATCAGGGCCGGGGAGCTGTTTTTT
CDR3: CASSEIRAGELFF

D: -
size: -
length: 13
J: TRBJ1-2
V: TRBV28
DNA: TGTGCCAGCAGTTTAGGGGGTTACTATGGCTACACCTTC
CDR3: CASSLGGYYGYTF

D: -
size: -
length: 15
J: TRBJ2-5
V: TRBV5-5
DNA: TGTGCCAGCAGCACTTCGGGACTCAGGCAAGAGACCCAGTACTTC
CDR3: CASSTSGLRQETQYF

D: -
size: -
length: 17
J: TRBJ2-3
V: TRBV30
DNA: TGTGCCTGGAGTCCCCCTGATATCAGGGAGCGGACAGATACGCAGTATTTT
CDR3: CAWSPPDIRERTDTQYF

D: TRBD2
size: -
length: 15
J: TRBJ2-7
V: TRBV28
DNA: TGTGCCAGCAGTTCAGGCGGGAGGCCTCCCTACGAGCAGTACTTC
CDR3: CASSSGGRPPYEQYF

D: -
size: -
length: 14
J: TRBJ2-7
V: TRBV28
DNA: TGTGCCAGCAGCTCCGGGACCTGGTTTTACGAGCAGTACTTC
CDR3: CASSSGTWFYEQYF

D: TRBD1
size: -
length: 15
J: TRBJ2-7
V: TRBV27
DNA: TGTGCCAGCAGCTTGACAGGGGGGGACTTCTACGAGCAGTACTTC
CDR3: CASSLTGGDFYEQYF

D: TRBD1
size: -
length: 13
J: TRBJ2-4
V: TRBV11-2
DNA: TGTGCCAGCAGCCCCGGGACAGTAAACATTCAGTACTTC
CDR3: CASSPGTVNIQYF

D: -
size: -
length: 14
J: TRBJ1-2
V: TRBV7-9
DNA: TGTGCCAGCAGCTCATCAGGGGTCCACTATGGCTACACCTTC
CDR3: CASSSSGVHYGYTF

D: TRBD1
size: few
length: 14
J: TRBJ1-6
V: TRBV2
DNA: TGTGCCAGCAGTACAACAGGGGATAATTCACCCCTCCACTTT
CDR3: CASSTTGDNSPLHF

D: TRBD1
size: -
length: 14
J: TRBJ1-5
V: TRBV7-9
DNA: TGTGCCAGCAGCCTAGGACAGGCTTATCAGCCCCAGCATTTT
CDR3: CASSLGQAYQPQHF

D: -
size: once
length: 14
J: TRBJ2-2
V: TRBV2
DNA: TGTGCCAGCATCCCAGGACAGAACACCGGGGAGCTGTTTTTT
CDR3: CASIPGQNTGELFF

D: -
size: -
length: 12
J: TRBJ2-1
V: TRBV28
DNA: TGTGCCAGCAGTCTAGGGGGGAGTGAGCAGTTCTTC
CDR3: CASSLGGSEQFF

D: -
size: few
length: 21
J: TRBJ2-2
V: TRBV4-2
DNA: TGTGCCAGCAGCCAAGTTTCCGGATTCCTATCCCCCCAATCGAACACCGGGGAGCTGTTTTTT
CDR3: CASSQVSGFLSPQSNTGELFF

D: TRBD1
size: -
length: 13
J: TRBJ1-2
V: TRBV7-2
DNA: TGTGCCAGCAGCTTAATGGGACAGATTGGCTACACCTTC
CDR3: CASSLMGQIGYTF

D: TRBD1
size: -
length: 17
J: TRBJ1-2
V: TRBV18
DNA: TGTGCCAGCTCACCACCAGGGGCAGGGGGCAAGAACTATGGCTACACCTTC
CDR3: CASSPPGAGGKNYGYTF

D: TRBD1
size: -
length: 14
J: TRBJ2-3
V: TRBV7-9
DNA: TGTGCCAGCAGCTTAGCAGGGGGCGCAGATACGCAGTATTTT
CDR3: CASSLAGGADTQYF

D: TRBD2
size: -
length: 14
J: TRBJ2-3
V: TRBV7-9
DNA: TGTGCCAGCAGCTATGCGGGGGAAACAGATACGCAGTATTTT
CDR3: CASSYAGETDTQYF

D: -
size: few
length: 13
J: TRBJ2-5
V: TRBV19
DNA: TGTGCCAGTAGTACCGGGTTGGGCGGGACCCAGTACTTC
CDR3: CASSTGLGGTQYF

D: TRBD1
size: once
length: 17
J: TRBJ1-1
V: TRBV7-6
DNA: TGTGCCAGCCTTGGGAGGACAGGGGGCCTTTGGAACACTGAAGCTTTCTTT
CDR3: CASLGRTGGLWNTEAFF

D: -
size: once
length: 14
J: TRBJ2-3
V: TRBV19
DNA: TGTGCCAGTAGTCCGGGGACCAGGGCAGATACGCAGTATTTT
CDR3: CASSPGTRADTQYF

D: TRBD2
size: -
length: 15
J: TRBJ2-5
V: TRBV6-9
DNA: TGTGCCAGCAGTCCCACTAGCGGGGATCAAGAGACCCAGTACTTC
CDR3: CASSPTSGDQETQYF

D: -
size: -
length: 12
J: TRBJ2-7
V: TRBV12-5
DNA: TGTGCTAGTGGTTTGGGGGGCGGGGAGCAGTACTTC
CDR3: CASGLGGGEQYF

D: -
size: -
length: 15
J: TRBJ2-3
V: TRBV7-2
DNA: TGTGCCAGCACCAACAGGGGGGGGGCCCGGGATACGCAGTATTTT
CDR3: CASTNRGGARDTQYF

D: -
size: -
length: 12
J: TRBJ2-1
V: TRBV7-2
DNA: TGTGCCAGCAGCTTAATTGTTACGCCTCAGTTCTTC
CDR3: CASSLIVTPQFF

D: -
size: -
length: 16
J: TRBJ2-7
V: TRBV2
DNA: TGTGCCAGCAGTGATCTTTTCACGGACCAGTCCTACGAGCAGTACTTC
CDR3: CASSDLFTDQSYEQYF

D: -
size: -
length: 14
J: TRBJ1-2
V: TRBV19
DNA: TGTGCCAGTAGTATCCCCGGACAGTACTATGGCTACACCTTC
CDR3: CASSIPGQYYGYTF

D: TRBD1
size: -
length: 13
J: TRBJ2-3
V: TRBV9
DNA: TGTGCCAGCAGGGACAGGTATGGAGATACGCAGTATTTT
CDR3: CASRDRYGDTQYF

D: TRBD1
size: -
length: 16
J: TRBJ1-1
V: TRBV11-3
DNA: TGTGCCAGCAGCTACCAGGGGGCTGGTACGAACACTGAAGCTTTCTTT
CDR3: CASSYQGAGTNTEAFF

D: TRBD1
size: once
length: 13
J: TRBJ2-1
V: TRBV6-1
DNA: TGTGCCAGCAGGCGGGACAGGGCCAATGAGCAGTTCTTC
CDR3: CASRRDRANEQFF

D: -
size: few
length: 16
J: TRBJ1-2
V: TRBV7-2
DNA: TGTGCCAGCAGCTTGGGGCCGGGAGGAAGCGACTATGGCTACACCTTC
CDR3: CASSLGPGGSDYGYTF

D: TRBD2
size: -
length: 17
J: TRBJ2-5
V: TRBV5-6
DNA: TGTGCCAGCAGCAACCTACCCGGGACTAGCGATGAAGAGACCCAGTACTTC
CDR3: CASSNLPGTSDEETQYF

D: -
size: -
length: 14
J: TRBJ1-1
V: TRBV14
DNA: TGTGCCAGCAGGAAGGGAAGGCTGAACACTGAAGCTTTCTTT
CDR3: CASRKGRLNTEAFF

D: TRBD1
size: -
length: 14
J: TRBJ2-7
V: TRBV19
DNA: TGTGCCAGTAGTCGGGACAGAGTCTCCTACGAGCAGTACTTC
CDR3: CASSRDRVSYEQYF

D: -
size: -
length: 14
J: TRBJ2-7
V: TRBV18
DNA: TGTGCCAGCTCAGCGACCAGCCTACCCTACGAGCAGTACTTC
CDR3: CASSATSLPYEQYF

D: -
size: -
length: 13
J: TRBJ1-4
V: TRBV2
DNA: TGTGCCAGCCGTAATCGGGGGTCTGAAAAACTGTTTTTT
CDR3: CASRNRGSEKLFF

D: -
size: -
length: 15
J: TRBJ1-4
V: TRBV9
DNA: TGTGCCAGCAGCGTAACAGGATTCCCGTACGAAAAACTGTTTTTT
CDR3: CASSVTGFPYEKLFF

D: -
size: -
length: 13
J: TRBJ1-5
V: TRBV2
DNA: TGTGCCAGCAGTAGGGATAGCAATCAGCCCCAGCATTTT
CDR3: CASSRDSNQPQHF

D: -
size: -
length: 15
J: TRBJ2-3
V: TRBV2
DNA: TGTGCCAGCAGCTTAGTAGGCGGGGCAGGAGATACGCAGTATTTT
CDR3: CASSLVGGAGDTQYF

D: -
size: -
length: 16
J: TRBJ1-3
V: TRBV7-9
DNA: TGTGCCAGCAGCGGAGACCGACCTAGGAGTGGAAACACCATATATTTT
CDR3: CASSGDRPRSGNTIYF

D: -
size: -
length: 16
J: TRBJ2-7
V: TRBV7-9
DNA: TGTGCCAGCAGCTTATATACGGGGGTTTGGTCCTACGAGCAGTACTTC
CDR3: CASSLYTGVWSYEQYF

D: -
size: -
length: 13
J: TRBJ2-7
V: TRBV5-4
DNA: TGTGCCAGCAGCCCCGATAGGGTATACGAGCAGTACTTC
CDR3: CASSPDRVYEQYF

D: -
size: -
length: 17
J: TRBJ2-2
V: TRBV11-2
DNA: TGTGCCAGCAGCTTGATCGGCGGGGGCTCGAACACCGGGGAGCTGTTTTTT
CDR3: CASSLIGGGSNTGELFF

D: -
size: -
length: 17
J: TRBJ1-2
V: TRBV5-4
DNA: TGTGCCAGCAGCCCCGGTGGGGGGGCGGGAAGTAACTATGGCTACACCTTC
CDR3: CASSPGGGAGSNYGYTF

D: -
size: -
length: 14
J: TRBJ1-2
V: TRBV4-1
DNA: TGCGCCAGCAGCCAGGTAGGGCAGCTCTATGGCTACACCTTC
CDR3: CASSQVGQLYGYTF

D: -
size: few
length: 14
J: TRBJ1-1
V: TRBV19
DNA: TGTGCCAGTAGTATCACCGGGCCGCGCACTGAAGCTTTCTTT
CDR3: CASSITGPRTEAFF

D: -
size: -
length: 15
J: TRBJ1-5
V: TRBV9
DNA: TGTGCCAGCAGCGCGGGACCGGGAGGAGGGAAGCCCCAGCATTTT
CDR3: CASSAGPGGGKPQHF

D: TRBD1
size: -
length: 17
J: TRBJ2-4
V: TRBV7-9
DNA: TGTGCCAGCAGCTCCTCCAGGGGGCGGATCCCTAAAAACATTCAGTACTTC
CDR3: CASSSSRGRIPKNIQYF

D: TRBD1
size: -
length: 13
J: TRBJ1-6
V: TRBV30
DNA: TGTGCCTGGAGCCGACAGGGGGATTCACCCCTCCACTTT
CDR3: CAWSRQGDSPLHF

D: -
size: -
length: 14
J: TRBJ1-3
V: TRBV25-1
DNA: TGTGCCAGCAGTGAGAGCTTCTCTGGAAACACCATATATTTT
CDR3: CASSESFSGNTIYF

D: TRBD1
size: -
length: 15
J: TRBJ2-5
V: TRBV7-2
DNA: TGTGCCAGCAGCTCTGACAGGGGGCGATGGGAGACCCAGTACTTC
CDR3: CASSSDRGRWETQYF

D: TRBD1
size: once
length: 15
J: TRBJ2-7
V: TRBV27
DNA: TGTGCCAGCTCCTGGGGGACAGTCCGGGTGAGGGAGCAGTACTTC
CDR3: CASSWGTVRVREQYF

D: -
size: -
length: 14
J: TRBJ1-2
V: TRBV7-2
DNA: TGTGCCAGCAGCTCACCCATACCTAACTATGGCTACACCTTC
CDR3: CASSSPIPNYGYTF

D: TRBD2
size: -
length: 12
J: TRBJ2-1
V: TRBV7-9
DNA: TGTGCCAGCAGGGGAGGGGAAAATGAGCAGTTCTTC
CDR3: CASRGGENEQFF